Listed here is a single T cell receptor (beta chain). The source of the sample is a study of blood T cell repertoires in COVID-19. About the study: Sites across the United States, Italy and Spain contributed samples from acute and convalescent COVID-19. PBMCs, B-cell-depleted T cells, or T cells provided the cDNA or gDNA that made up the material.

Per the study methods: Nucleated cell number was recorded as an estimate derived from reference gene primer amplification. Data came from immunoSEQ multiplex PCR; TCRdb stores just in-frame clones and leaves some out. That table furnishes V, J and clone size, whereas the DNA furnished D and trimming. The data show about 100,000 clones, about four fifths seen once. This CDR3 has 16 amino acids. Material for sequencing was peripheral blood. V usage is TRBV7-5 and J usage is TRBJ2-7; no check of the table's D call, TRBD2, against the DNA was made. TRBV7-5 is a pseudogene segment. This TCR was sampled from a woman older than 75 with active or convalescent COVID-19. The CDR3 reads CARSLVGDREDYEQYF. Written as DNA, the CDR3 is TGTGCCAGAAGCTTAGTCGGGGATAGGGAAGACTACGAGCAGTACTTC.